This is a list of T cell receptor beta chains from one sample in a study of blood T cell repertoires in COVID-19. Data came from immunoSEQ multiplex PCR; TCRdb stores just in-frame clones and leaves some out. Among a few hundred thousand clones listed, 84% were seen once. Sequences were obtained from peripheral blood. Every receptor here comes from a man in his 60s with acute or convalescent COVID-19. The CDR3 runs from the conserved cysteine through the conserved F or W. Each record gives: clone size, J gene, D gene, V gene, CDR3 DNA, CDR3 protein. D genes are given only for firm matches. Expanded clones are given a class, and other clones once, few, many or no size at all.

>-|TRBJ2-5|TRBD1|TRBV5-8
TGTGCCAGCAGTTTCTGGACAGGTTCCCAAGAGACCCAGTACTTC
CASSFWTGSQETQYF
>-|TRBJ2-1|-|TRBV9
TGTGCCAGCAGCGTAGATTGGGCGGGGAAGGTTCAGCGTTTCTTC
CASSVDWAGKVQRFF
>-|TRBJ2-7|-|TRBV2
TGTGCCAGCAGTGTTCCTTTGGCAGGGAAGGGCGAGCAGTACTTC
CASSVPLAGKGEQYF
>-|TRBJ2-5|-|TRBV6-6
TGTGCCAGCAGTTACGAGGGGAGGGAGACCCAGTACTTC
CASSYEGRETQYF
>-|TRBJ1-1|TRBD1|TRBV19
TGTGCCAGTAGTAGGGGGACAGCGAACACTGAAGCTTTCTTT
CASSRGTANTEAFF
>few|TRBJ2-2|-|TRBV19
TGTGCCAGTAACCCAACAGAACACTCCACCGGGGAGCTGTTTTTT
CASNPTEHSTGELFF
>-|TRBJ1-3|-|TRBV6-1
TGTGCCAGCAGTGAAGGTGTGGGGAGAGGAAACACCATATATTTT
CASSEGVGRGNTIYF
>-|TRBJ2-7|-|TRBV10-3
TGTGCCTCCACTATCGGCAGGGCCTACGAGCAGTACTTC
CASTIGRAYEQYF
>-|TRBJ2-5|TRBD1|TRBV11-2
TGTGCCAGCAGCCGCGCTACTTCGGGACAGGGACATGTAGAGACCCAGTACTTC
CASSRATSGQGHVETQYF
>few|TRBJ2-7|-|TRBV19
TGTGCCAGCAGGGAGGCAGGGAATCACGAGCAGTACTTC
CASREAGNHEQYF
>-|TRBJ2-1|TRBD2|TRBV24-1
TGTGCCACCAGTCATACGACTAGCGGGCCTTACAATGAGCAGTTCTTC
CATSHTTSGPYNEQFF
>-|TRBJ2-7|TRBD2|TRBV19
TGTGCCAGTAGTATTTTTGCTACCCGACTAGCAGCCTACTACGAGCAGTACTTC
CASSIFATRLAAYYEQYF
>-|TRBJ2-1|-|TRBV18
TGTGCCAGCTCACCTTCAGGATATGAGCAGTTCTTC
CASSPSGYEQFF
>-|TRBJ2-1|-|TRBV10-3
TGTGCCATCAGTAGGGGGAATGAGCAGTTCTTC
CAISRGNEQFF